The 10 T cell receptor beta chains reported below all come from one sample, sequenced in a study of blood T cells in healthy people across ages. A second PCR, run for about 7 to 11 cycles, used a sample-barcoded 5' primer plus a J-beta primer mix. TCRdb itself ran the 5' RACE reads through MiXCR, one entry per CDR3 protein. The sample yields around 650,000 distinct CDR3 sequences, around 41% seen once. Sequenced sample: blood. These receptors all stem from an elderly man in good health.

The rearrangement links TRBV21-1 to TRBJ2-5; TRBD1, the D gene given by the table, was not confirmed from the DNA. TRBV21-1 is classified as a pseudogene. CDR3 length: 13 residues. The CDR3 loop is CASSKEKGMVQYF. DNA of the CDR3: TGTGCCAGCAGCAAAGAAAAGGGGATGGTGCAGTACTTC.

The CDR3 bases are TGCAGTGCTAGTAGACAGGGGGCTAACACTGAAGCTTTCTTT. Protein sequence: CSASRQGANTEAFF. The chain joins TRBV20-1 to TRBJ1-1; TRBD1 matches 10 bases. V trimming: 3 bases; J trimming: 2 bases; junction bases outside the gene matches: 3. The CDR3 runs 14 residues. Germline-derived CDR1 and CDR2 are DFQATT and SNEGSKA (reference sequence).

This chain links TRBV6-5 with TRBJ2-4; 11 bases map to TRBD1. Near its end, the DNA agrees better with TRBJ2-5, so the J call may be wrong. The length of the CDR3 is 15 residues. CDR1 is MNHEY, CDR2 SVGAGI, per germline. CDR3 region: CASSRGTGGQETQYF. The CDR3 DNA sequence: TGTGCCAGCAGCCGTGGGACAGGGGGGCAAGAGACCCAGTACTTC.

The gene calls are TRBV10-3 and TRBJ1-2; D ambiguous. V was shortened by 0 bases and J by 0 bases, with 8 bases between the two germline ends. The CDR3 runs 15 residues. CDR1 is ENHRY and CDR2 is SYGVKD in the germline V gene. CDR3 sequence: CAISESTETNYGYTF. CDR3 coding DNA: TGTGCCATCAGTGAGTCCACGGAAACTAACTATGGCTACACCTTC.

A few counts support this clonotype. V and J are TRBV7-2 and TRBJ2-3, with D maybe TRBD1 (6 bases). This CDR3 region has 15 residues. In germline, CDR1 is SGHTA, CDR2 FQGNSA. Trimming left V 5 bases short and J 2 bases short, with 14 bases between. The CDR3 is CASSPRTAFTDTQYF. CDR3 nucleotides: TGTGCCAGCAGCCCCCGGACAGCTTTCACAGATACGCAGTATTTT.

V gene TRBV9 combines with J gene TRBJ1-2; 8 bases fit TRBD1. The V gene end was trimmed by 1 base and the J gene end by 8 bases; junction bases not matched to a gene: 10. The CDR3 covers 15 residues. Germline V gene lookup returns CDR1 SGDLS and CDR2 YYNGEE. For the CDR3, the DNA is TGTGCCAGCAGCGTAAACCCCACAGGGGGGGAAGGCTACACCTTC. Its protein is CASSVNPTGGEGYTF.

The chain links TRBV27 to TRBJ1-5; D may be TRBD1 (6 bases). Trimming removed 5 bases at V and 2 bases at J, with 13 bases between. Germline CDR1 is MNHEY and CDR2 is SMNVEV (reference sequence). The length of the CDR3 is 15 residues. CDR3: CASSPVAGGNQPQHF. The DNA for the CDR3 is TGTGCCAGCAGTCCCGTGGCAGGGGGCAATCAGCCCCAGCATTTT.

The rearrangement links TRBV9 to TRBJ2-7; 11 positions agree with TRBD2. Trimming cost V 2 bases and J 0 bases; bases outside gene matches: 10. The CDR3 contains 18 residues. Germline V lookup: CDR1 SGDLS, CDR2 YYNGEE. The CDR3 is CASSVGASGRTGSYEQYF. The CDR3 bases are TGTGCCAGCAGCGTTGGGGCTAGCGGGAGGACGGGCTCCTACGAGCAGTACTTC.

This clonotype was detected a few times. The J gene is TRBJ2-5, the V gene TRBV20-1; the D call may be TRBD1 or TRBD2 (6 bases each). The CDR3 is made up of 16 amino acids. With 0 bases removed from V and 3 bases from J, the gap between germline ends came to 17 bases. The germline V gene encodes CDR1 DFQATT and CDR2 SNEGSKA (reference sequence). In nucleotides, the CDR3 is TGCAGTGCTAGAGAGCGGGGTACACAGGGAAAAGAGACCCAGTACTTC. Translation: CSARERGTQGKETQYF.

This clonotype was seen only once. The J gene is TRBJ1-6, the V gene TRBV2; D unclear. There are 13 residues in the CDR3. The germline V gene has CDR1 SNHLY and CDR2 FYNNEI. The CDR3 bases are TGTGTCGGCAACTCCGAGATGACTTCACCCCTCCACTTT. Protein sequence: CVGNSEMTSPLHF.